The next 27 T cell receptor beta chains were all read from a single sample in a study of blood T cell repertoires in COVID-19. Produced via immunoSEQ multiplex PCR; TCRdb's table is partial and in-frame only. The sample has roughly 160,000 clones, roughly 82% seen once. Specimen: PBMCs or T cells enriched from blood (not recorded which). The receptors shown here come from a man aged 45-60 years who had recovered from COVID-19.

This clone appeared a single time. At the DNA level, this CDR3 is encoded by other sequences in the same sample as well. The chain carries TRBV28 and TRBJ1-6, with D unresolved. The CDR3 covers 12 residues. Trimming pared 1 base from V and 9 bases from J, leaving 4 bases between. Per the germline V gene, CDR1 is MDHEN and CDR2 is SYDVKM. CDR3 in amino acids: CASSLLSSPLHF. The CDR3 DNA follows: TGTGCCAGCAGTTTATTATCTTCACCCCTCCACTTT.

With respect to this clone: An end of the junction differs from the germline gene, which may be a read error. V usage is TRBV27 and J usage is TRBJ1-4, with D possibly matching TRBD1 (6 bases). The CDR3 runs 18 residues. CDR1 and CDR2 from the germline V gene are MNHEY and SMNVEV (reference sequence). CDR3 sequence: CASSWRPRSGTTNEKLFF. CDR3 nucleotide sequence: TGTGCCAGCAGTTGGAGACCCCGTTCCGGGACAACAAATGAAAAACTGTTTTTT.

CDR3 coding DNA: TGTGCCAGCAGCCAGGAAAACAGGGACACTGAAGCTTTCTTT. Translated: CASSQENRDTEAFF. This chain connects TRBV14 to TRBJ1-1, with a tentative D call TRBD1 (6 bases). V was shortened by 3 bases and J by 3 bases, with 11 bases between the two germline ends. CDR3 length equals 14 residues. The germline V gene encodes CDR1 SGHDN and CDR2 FVKESK.

The CDR3 region is CASSALGRGVPDTQYF. CDR3 DNA: TGTGCCAGCAGTGCCTTAGGGCGGGGGGTTCCAGATACGCAGTATTTT. The chain links TRBV6-1 to TRBJ2-3; 8 positions match TRBD2. The V segment lost 4 bases and the J segment 4 bases; nucleotides outside the gene matches: 10. This CDR3 contains 16 residues. Germline values: CDR1 MNHNS, CDR2 SASEGT.

The sample holds one count of this clone. The V call is TRBV6-5, the J call TRBJ2-3; 8 positions agree with TRBD2. The CDR3 covers 15 residues. Germline-derived CDR1 and CDR2 are MNHEY and SVGAGI. V gave up 8 bases and J gave up 5 bases; unmatched junction bases: 12. The CDR3 region has the DNA TGTGCCAGCGGGACTAGGGAGCGGGTAGGAGATACGCAGTATTTT. Its protein product is CASGTRERVGDTQYF.

V gene TRBV9 combines with J gene TRBJ2-2; 8 nucleotides line up with TRBD1. Trimming cost V 4 bases and J 6 bases; bases outside gene matches: 17. The length of the CDR3 is 18 residues. The germline gives CDR1 SGDLS, CDR2 YYNGEE. CDR3: CASSLSDRVGRGSGELFF. For the CDR3, the DNA is TGTGCCAGCAGCCTATCGGACAGGGTCGGACGTGGGTCCGGGGAGCTGTTTTTT.

The genes are TRBV2 and TRBJ1-2; TRBD1 agrees at 12 bases. V lost 5 bases, J lost 6 bases, and 10 bases stayed unmatched. The CDR3 contains 16 residues. Germline V gene data show CDR1 as SNHLY and CDR2 as FYNNEI. DNA for the CDR3: TGTGCCAGCAGTACTCGTCGGGACAGGGGGCAAAATGGCTACACCTTC. It encodes CASSTRRDRGQNGYTF.

A few counts support this clone. This chain links TRBV28 with TRBJ2-2; D unresolved. V dropped 3 bases and J dropped 6 bases, with 5 bases sitting between them. Germline values: CDR1 MDHEN, CDR2 SYDVKM. This CDR3 is 12 amino acids long. The CDR3 loop reads CASSFGPGELFF. As DNA, the CDR3 is TGTGCCAGCAGTTTTGGGCCCGGGGAGCTGTTTTTT.

V usage is TRBV7-2 and J usage is TRBJ2-5, with no clear D. V was pared by 4 bases and J by 5 bases, with 5 bases between. The CDR3 runs to 11 residues. Germline loops: CDR1 SGHTA, CDR2 FQGNSA. CDR3 sequence: CASSSPETQYF. The CDR3 DNA reads TGTGCCAGCAGCTCCCCGGAGACCCAGTACTTC.

V usage is TRBV7-2 and J usage is TRBJ1-1; no reliable D call. Germline CDR1 SGHTA, CDR2 FQGNSA. The CDR3 loop spans 14 amino acids. V was clipped by 5 bases and J by 0 bases, with 10 bases between them. In nucleotides, the CDR3 is TGTGCCAGCAGCCCCCGTTTGTTGAACACTGAAGCTTTCTTT. Translating it yields CASSPRLLNTEAFF. The complete variable domain, with remaining parts taken from reference TRBV7-2 and TRBJ1-1, reads GAGVSQSPSNKVTEKGKDVELRCDPISGHTALYWYRQSLGQGLEFLIYFQGNSAPDKSGLPSDRFSAERTGGSVSTLTIQRTQQEDSAVYLCASSPRLLNTEAFFGQGTRLTVV.

The gene calls are TRBV6-5 and TRBJ1-2; 9 bases map to TRBD1. Germline-derived CDR1 and CDR2 are MNHEY and SVGAGI. V trimming: 2 bases; J trimming: 4 bases; junction bases outside the gene matches: 5. The CDR3 consists of 15 residues. The CDR3 region has the DNA TGTGCCAGCAGTTACGGACAGGGGATAAGCTATGGCTACACCTTC. Its protein product is CASSYGQGISYGYTF.

This clone has just one count. This chain connects TRBV7-3 to TRBJ1-2, with a possible D match to TRBD1 (5 bases). Trimming removed 5 bases at V and 2 bases at J, with 9 bases between. The CDR3 runs 13 residues. Germline V gene data show CDR1 as SGHTA and CDR2 as FQGTGA. CDR3 in amino acids: CASSQGGNYGYTF. As DNA, the CDR3 is TGTGCCAGCAGCCAGGGAGGAAACTATGGCTACACCTTC.

CDR3 bases: TGTGCCAGCAGCTTTTTTCAGATCACAGATACGCAGTATTTT. Translated, it gives CASSFFQITDTQYF. The rearrangement joins TRBV7-2 to TRBJ2-3; D call uncertain. Per the germline V gene, CDR1 is SGHTA and CDR2 is FQGNSA. The CDR3 has 14 residues. The V and J ends lost 3 bases and 2 bases respectively, with 9 bases between them.

This clone was seen once. The chain uses TRBV5-4 and TRBJ2-5, with D possibly TRBD2 on 5 matching bases. The V gene's germline CDR1 is SGHNT and CDR2 YYREEE (reference sequence). The CDR3 extends over 12 amino acids. The DNA for the CDR3 is TGTGCTTTCGGGGTCCACCAAGAGACCCAGTACTTC. Translating it yields CAFGVHQETQYF.

The gene calls are TRBV30 and TRBJ1-2, with 8 bases identical to TRBD1. This CDR3 spans 13 amino acids. With V trimmed by 0 bases and J by 10 bases, 7 bases remained unmatched. CDR1 is GTSNPN, CDR2 SVGIG, per germline (reference sequence). The CDR3 DNA sequence: TGTGCCTGGAGTGTGAGACAGGGGAGCTTCTACACCTTC. Translating it yields CAWSVRQGSFYTF.

The V gene is TRBV19, the J gene TRBJ1-5; D uncertain. This CDR3 spans 15 amino acids. The V end lost 5 bases, the J end lost 1 base, and 12 bases lay between the germline ends. Germline lookup yields CDR1 LNHDA and CDR2 SQIVND (reference sequence). This CDR3 reads CASSRVPRSNQPQHF. The CDR3 nucleotides are TGTGCCAGTAGTCGGGTCCCGAGGAGCAATCAGCCCCAGCATTTT.

The V gene is TRBV4-2, the J gene TRBJ1-5, with D possibly being TRBD1 (6 bases). Trimming stripped 0 bases from V and 6 bases from J, with 12 bases between. CDR1 is LGHNA, CDR2 YNFKEQ, per germline. The CDR3 is made up of 15 amino acids. The CDR3 here is CASSQEADSAQPQHF. The CDR3 DNA reads TGTGCCAGCAGCCAAGAGGCGGACAGCGCTCAGCCCCAGCATTTT.

The V gene is TRBV7-8, the J gene TRBJ2-7; 9 bases fit TRBD2. CDR1 and CDR2 (germline): SGHVS, FQNEAQ. The CDR3 is made up of 16 amino acids. The V segment lost 0 bases and the J segment 6 bases; nucleotides outside the gene matches: 9. CDR3 nucleotides: TGTGCCAGCAGCTTAGCGCGGGTTAGCGGGAGCAGCGAGCAGTACTTC. Protein sequence: CASSLARVSGSSEQYF.

The chain recombines TRBV28 with TRBJ2-7; perhaps TRBD2 as D (6 bases). The V gene's germline CDR1 is MDHEN and CDR2 SYDVKM. CDR3 length equals 17 residues. The V gene lost 4 bases and the J gene lost 0 bases, with 19 bases spanning the gap. The DNA for the CDR3 is TGTGCCAGCAGTTCTATGACGGGACTGCCTCCCTCCTACGAGCAGTACTTC. It specifies CASSSMTGLPPSYEQYF.

The CDR3 region has the DNA TGTGCCAGCAGTCACATAGCGGGGACCTCCTACGAGCAGTACTTC. Its translation is CASSHIAGTSYEQYF. This chain links TRBV6-5 with TRBJ2-7; 8 positions agree with TRBD2. This CDR3 contains 15 residues. CDR1 is MNHEY and CDR2 is SVGAGI in the germline V gene. The junction had 6 bases not matched to a gene; V was cut back by 5 bases and J by 0 bases.

The J gene is TRBJ1-2, the V gene TRBV13, with D uncertain. This CDR3 spans 14 amino acids. Germline V gene sequence: CDR1 PRHDT, CDR2 FYEKMQ (reference sequence). V was trimmed by 4 bases and J by 0 bases, leaving 9 bases between them. The CDR3 nucleotides read TGTGCCAGCAGCTCGGGTGTTACTAACTATGGCTACACCTTC. It translates to CASSSGVTNYGYTF.

The rearrangement links TRBV5-8 to TRBJ2-3; TRBD2 might be the D (6 bases). Trimming stripped 3 bases from V and 4 bases from J, with 15 bases between. This CDR3 comprises 15 residues. Per the germline V gene, CDR1 is SGHTS and CDR2 is YDEGEE. The CDR3 DNA follows: TGTGCCAGCAGCTGGGCGGGACGGGGATCAGATACGCAGTATTTT. This sequence encodes CASSWAGRGSDTQYF.

V is TRBV10-3 and J is TRBJ1-1; D uncertain. The CDR3 has 12 residues. Germline CDR1 ENHRY, CDR2 SYGVKD. With 4 bases removed from V and 1 base from J, the gap between germline ends came to 4 bases. The CDR3 sequence: CAISARNTEAFF. The CDR3 nucleotides read TGTGCCATCAGTGCGAGGAACACTGAAGCTTTCTTT.

This clone showed up just once. The chain employs TRBV18 and TRBJ1-1; 8 nucleotides line up with TRBD1. CDR3 size: 15 residues. J was trimmed by 5 bases and V by 3 bases; bases with no gene match: 8. Per the germline V gene, CDR1 is KGHSH and CDR2 is LQKENI. This CDR3 reads CASSPRQGLGTEAFF. CDR3 nucleotide sequence: TGTGCCAGCTCACCCCGACAGGGGCTAGGGACTGAAGCTTTCTTT.

The chain joins TRBV7-9 to TRBJ1-3, with 8 bases fitting TRBD1. Germline V gives CDR1 SEHNR, CDR2 FQNEAQ (reference sequence). V was clipped by 6 bases and J by 3 bases; unmatched bases: 7. This CDR3 is built from 15 residues. CDR3 sequence: CASSPGTGYGNTIYF. CDR3 DNA: TGTGCCAGCAGTCCCGGGACAGGTTATGGAAACACCATATATTTT.

Worth noting for this clone: This sample also contains other DNA sequences that code for the same CDR3. The rearrangement uses TRBV5-1 and TRBJ2-5; D is ambiguous. Looked up from germline, CDR1 is SGHRS and CDR2 is YFSETQ. V lost 1 base to trimming and J lost 2 bases, with 6 bases between them. The CDR3 is 13 residues long. The CDR3 here is CASSLSQQETQYF. The CDR3 DNA sequence: TGCGCCAGCAGCTTGTCGCAGCAAGAGACCCAGTACTTC.

The rearrangement links TRBV7-9 to TRBJ2-1, with D possibly TRBD2 on 6 matching bases. In germline, CDR1 is SEHNR, CDR2 FQNEAQ (reference sequence). With 5 bases removed from V and 6 bases from J, the gap between germline ends came to 14 bases. CDR3 length: 14 amino acids. CDR3 DNA sequence: TGTGCCAGCAGCCCTCCGACTAGTGCCAATGAGCAGTTCTTC. Protein product: CASSPPTSANEQFF.